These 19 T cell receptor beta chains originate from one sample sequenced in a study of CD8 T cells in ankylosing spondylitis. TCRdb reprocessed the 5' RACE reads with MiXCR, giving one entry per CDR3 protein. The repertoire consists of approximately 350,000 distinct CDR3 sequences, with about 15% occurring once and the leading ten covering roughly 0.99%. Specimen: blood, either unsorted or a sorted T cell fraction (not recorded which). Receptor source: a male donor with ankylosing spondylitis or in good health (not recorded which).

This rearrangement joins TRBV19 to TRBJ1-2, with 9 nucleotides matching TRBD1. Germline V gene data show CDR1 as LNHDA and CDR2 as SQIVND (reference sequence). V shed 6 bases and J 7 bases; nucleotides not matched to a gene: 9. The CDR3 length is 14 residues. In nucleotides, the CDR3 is TGTGCCAGTAGGGAACCGGGACAGGGTGGTGGCTACACCTTC. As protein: CASREPGQGGGYTF.

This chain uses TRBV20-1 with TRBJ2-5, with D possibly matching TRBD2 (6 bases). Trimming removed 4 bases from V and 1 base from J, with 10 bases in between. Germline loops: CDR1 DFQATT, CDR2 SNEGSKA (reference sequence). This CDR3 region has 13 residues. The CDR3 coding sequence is TGCAGTGCTACGGACGGGGGCCAAGAGACCCAGTACTTC. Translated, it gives CSATDGGQETQYF.

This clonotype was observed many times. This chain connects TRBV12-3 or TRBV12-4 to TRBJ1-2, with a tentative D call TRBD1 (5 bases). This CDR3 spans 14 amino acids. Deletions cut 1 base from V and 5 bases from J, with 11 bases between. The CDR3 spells CASSLVGTNYGYTF. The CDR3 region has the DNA TGTGCCAGCAGTTTAGTAGGGACGAATTATGGCTACACCTTC.

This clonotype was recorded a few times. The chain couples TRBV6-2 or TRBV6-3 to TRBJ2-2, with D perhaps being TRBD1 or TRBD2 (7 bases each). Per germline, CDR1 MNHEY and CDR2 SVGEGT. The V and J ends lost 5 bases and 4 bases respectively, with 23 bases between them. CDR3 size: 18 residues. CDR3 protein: CASSLRGPAGAGTGELFF. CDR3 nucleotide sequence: TGTGCCAGCAGTCTGAGGGGGCCCGCGGGAGCGGGCACCGGGGAGCTGTTTTTT.

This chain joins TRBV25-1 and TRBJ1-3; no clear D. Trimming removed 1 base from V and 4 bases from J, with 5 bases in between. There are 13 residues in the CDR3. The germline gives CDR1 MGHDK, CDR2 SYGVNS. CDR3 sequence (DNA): TGTGCCAGCAGTGAATGGAAGGGAAACACCATATATTTT. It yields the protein CASSEWKGNTIYF.

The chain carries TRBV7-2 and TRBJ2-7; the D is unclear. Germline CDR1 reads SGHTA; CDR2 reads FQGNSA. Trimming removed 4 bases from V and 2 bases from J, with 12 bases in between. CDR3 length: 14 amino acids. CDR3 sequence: CASSSPPLPYEQYF. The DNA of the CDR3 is TGTGCCAGCAGCTCCCCCCCTCTACCCTACGAGCAGTACTTC.

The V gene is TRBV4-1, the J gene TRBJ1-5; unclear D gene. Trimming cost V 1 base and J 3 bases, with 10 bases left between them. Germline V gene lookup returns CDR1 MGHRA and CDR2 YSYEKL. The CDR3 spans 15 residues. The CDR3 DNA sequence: TGCGCCAGCAGCCAAGGTTCTGGATTCAATCAGCCCCAGCATTTT. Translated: CASSQGSGFNQPQHF.

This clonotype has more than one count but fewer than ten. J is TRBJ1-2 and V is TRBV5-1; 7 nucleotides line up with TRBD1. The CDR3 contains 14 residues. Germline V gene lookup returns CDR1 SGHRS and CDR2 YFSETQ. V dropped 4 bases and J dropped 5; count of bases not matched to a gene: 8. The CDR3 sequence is CASSPGTEPYGYTF. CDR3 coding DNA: TGCGCCAGCAGCCCCGGGACAGAACCTTATGGCTACACCTTC. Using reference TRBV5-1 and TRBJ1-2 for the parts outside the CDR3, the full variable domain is KAGVTQTPRYLIKTRGQQVTLSCSPISGHRSVSWYQQTPGQGLQFLFEYFSETQRNKGNFPGRFSGRQFSNSRSEMNVSTLELGDSALYLCASSPGTEPYGYTFGSGTRLTVV.

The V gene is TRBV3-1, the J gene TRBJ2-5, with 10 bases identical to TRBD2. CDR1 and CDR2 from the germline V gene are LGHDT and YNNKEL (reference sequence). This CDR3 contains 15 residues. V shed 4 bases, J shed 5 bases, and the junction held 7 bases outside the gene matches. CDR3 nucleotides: TGTGCCAGCAGCCCTCTAGCGGGAGTACGGGAGACCCAGTACTTC. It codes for CASSPLAGVRETQYF.

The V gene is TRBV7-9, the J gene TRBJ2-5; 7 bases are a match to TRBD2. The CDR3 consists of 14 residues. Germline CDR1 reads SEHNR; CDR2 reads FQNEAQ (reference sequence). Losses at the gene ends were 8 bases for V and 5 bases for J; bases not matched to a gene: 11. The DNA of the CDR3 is TGTGCCAGCCGCCCCTGGGAGGGAAGGGAGACCCAGTACTTC. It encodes CASRPWEGRETQYF.

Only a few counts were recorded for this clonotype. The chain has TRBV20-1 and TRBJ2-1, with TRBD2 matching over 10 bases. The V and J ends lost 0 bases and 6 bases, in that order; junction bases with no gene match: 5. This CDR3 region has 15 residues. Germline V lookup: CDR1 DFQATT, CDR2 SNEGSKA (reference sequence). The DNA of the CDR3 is TGCAGTGCTAGAGATGGGGTAGCGGGAGGCAATGAGCAGTTCTTC. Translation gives CSARDGVAGGNEQFF.

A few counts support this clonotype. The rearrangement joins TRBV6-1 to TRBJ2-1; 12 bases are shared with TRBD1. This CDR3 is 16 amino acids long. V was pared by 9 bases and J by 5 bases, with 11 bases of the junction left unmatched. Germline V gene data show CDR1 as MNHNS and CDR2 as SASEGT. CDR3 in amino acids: CASLNTGTGGHNEQFF. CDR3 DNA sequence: TGTGCCAGTCTGAATACCGGGACAGGGGGCCACAATGAGCAGTTCTTC.

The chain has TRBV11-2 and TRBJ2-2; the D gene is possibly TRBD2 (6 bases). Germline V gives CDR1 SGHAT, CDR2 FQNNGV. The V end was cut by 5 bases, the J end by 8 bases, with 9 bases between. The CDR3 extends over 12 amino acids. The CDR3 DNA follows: TGTGCCAGCAGCACTCGGGGGGGGGAGCTGTTTTTT. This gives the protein CASSTRGGELFF.

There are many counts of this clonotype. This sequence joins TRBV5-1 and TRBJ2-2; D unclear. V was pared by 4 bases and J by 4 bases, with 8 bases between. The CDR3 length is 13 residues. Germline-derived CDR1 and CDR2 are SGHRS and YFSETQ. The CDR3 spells CASSTPTTGELFF. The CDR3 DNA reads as TGCGCCAGCAGCACCCCGACCACCGGGGAGCTGTTTTTT. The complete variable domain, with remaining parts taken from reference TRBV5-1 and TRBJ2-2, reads KAGVTQTPRYLIKTRGQQVTLSCSPISGHRSVSWYQQTPGQGLQFLFEYFSETQRNKGNFPGRFSGRQFSNSRSEMNVSTLELGDSALYLCASSTPTTGELFFGEGSRLTVL.

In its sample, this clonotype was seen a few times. The CDR3 nucleotides are TGTGCCAGCAGCTGGGACAGTTGGAACACCGGGGAGCTGTTTTTT. Protein product: CASSWDSWNTGELFF. The rearrangement joins TRBV27 to TRBJ2-2; 7 bases map to TRBD1. Germline V gives CDR1 MNHEY, CDR2 SMNVEV (reference sequence). J was trimmed by 1 base and V by 6 bases; bases with no gene match: 5. The CDR3 loop spans 15 amino acids.

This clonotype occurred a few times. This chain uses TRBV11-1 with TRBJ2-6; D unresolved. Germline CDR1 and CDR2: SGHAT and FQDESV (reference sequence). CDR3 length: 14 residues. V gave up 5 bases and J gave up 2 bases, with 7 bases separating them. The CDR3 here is CASSESTGANVLTF. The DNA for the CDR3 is TGTGCCAGCAGCGAATCCACTGGGGCCAACGTCCTGACTTTC. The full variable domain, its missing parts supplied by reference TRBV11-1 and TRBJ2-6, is EAEVAQSPRYKITEKSQAVAFWCDPISGHATLYWYRQILGQGPELLVQFQDESVVDDSQLPKDRFSAERLKGVDSTLKIQPAELGDSAMYLCASSESTGANVLTFGAGSRLTVL.

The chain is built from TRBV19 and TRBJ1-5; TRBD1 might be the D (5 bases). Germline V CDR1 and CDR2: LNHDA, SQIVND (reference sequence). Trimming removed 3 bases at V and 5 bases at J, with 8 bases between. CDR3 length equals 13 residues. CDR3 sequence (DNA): TGTGCCAGTAGTATCAGGGACGATCAGCCCCAGCATTTT. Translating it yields CASSIRDDQPQHF.

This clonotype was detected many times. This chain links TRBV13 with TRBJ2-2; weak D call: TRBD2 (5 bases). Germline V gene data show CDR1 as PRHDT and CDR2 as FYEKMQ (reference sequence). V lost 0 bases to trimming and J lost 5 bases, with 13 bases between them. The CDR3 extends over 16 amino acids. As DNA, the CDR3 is TGTGCCAGCAGCTTAGGACCGAGGACTCAGACCGGGGAGCTGTTTTTT. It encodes CASSLGPRTQTGELFF.

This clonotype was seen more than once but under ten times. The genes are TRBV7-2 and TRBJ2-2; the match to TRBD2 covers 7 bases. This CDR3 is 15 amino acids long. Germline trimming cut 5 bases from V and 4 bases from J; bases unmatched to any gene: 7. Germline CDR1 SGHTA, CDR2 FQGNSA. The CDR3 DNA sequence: TGTGCCAGCAGCCCCCCTAGCGGAGGCACCGGGGAGCTGTTTTTT. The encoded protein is CASSPPSGGTGELFF. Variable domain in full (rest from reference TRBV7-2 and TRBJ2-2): GAGVSQSPSNKVTEKGKDVELRCDPISGHTALYWYRQSLGQGLEFLIYFQGNSAPDKSGLPSDRFSAERTGGSVSTLTIQRTQQEDSAVYLCASSPPSGGTGELFFGEGSRLTVL.